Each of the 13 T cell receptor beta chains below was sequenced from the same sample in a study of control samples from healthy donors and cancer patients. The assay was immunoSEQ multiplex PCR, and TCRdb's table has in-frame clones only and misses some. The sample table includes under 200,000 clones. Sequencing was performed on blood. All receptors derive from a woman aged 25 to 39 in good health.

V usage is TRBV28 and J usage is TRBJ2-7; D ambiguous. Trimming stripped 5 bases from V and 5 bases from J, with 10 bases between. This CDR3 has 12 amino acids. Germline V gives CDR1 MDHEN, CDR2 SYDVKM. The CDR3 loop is CASSPRINEQYF. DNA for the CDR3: TGTGCCAGCAGTCCCCGGATAAACGAGCAGTACTTC.

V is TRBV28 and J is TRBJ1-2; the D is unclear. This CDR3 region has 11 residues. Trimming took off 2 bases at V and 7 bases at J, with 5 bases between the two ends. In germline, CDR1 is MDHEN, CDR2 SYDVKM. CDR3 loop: CASSLQRGYTF. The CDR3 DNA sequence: TGTGCCAGCAGTTTACAGCGTGGCTACACCTTC.

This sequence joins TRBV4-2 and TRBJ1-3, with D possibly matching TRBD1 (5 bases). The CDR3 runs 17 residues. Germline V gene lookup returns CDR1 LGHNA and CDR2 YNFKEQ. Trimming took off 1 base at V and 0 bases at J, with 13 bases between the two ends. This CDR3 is CASSQAVGPTSGNTIYF. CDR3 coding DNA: TGTGCCAGCAGCCAAGCCGTGGGACCGACCTCTGGAAACACCATATATTTT.

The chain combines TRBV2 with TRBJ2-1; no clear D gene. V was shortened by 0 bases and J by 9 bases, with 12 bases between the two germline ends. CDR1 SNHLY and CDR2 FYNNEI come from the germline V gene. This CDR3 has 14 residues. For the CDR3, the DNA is TGTGCCAGCAGTGAAGCGCTTATTGCAGCTGAGCAGTTCTTC. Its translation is CASSEALIAAEQFF.

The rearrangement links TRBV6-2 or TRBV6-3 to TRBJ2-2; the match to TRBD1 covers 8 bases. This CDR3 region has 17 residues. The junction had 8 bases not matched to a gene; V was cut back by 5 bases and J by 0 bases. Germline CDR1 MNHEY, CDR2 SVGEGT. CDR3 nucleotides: TGTGCCAGCAGTCGTTATCGGACAGGGCCGAACACCGGGGAGCTGTTTTTT. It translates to CASSRYRTGPNTGELFF.

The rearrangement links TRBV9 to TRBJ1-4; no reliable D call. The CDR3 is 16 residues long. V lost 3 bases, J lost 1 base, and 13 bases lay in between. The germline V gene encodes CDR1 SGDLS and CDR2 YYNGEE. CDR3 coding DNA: TGTGCCAGCAGCGCGAGCCCACGGGGAACTAATGAAAAACTGTTTTTT. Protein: CASSASPRGTNEKLFF.

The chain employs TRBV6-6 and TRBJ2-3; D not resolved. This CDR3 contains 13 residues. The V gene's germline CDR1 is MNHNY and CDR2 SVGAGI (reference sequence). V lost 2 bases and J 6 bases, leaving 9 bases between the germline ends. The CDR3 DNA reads TGTGCCAGCAGTTACGGACCCGGGGATACGCAGTATTTT. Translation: CASSYGPGDTQYF.

CDR3 residues: CASSLRPTSGGAYNEQFF. The CDR3 DNA follows: TGTGCCAGCAGCTTACGGCCTACTAGCGGGGGGGCCTACAATGAGCAGTTCTTC. J is TRBJ2-1 and V is TRBV7-9, with 13 nucleotides matching TRBD2. Germline CDR1 is SEHNR and CDR2 is FQNEAQ (reference sequence). The V segment lost 2 bases and the J segment 2 bases; nucleotides outside the gene matches: 6. This CDR3 has 18 residues.

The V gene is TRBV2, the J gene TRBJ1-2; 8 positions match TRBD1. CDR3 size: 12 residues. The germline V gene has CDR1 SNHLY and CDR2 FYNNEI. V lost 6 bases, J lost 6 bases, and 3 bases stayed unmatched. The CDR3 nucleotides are TGTGCCAGCAGGTCGACAGGGGATGGCTACACCTTC. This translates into CASRSTGDGYTF.

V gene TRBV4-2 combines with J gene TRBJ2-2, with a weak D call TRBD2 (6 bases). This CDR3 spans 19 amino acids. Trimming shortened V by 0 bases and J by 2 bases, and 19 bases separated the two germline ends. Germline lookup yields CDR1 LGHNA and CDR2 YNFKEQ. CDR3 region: CASSQDLLKSLANTGELFF. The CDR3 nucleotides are TGTGCCAGCAGCCAAGATTTATTGAAGTCACTAGCTAACACCGGGGAGCTGTTTTTT.

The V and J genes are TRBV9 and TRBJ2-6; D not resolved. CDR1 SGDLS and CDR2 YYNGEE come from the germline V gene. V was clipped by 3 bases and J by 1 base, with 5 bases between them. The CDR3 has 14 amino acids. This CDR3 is CASSGKSGANVLTF. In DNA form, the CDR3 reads TGTGCCAGCAGCGGGAAGTCTGGGGCCAACGTCCTGACTTTC.

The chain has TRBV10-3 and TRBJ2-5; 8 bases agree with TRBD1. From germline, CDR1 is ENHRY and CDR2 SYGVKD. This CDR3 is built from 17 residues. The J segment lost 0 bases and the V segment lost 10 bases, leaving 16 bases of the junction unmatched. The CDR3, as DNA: TGTGCCACCGTACTTGGACAGGGATTTCCCAACCAAGAGACCCAGTACTTC. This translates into CATVLGQGFPNQETQYF.

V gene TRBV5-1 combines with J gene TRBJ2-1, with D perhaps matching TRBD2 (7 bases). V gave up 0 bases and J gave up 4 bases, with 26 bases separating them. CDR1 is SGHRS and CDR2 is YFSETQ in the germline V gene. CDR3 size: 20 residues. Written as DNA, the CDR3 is TGCGCCAGCAGCTTGGATCGGTGGGGGGGCATTCCCTTCCCGTACAATGAGCAGTTCTTC. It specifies CASSLDRWGGIPFPYNEQFF. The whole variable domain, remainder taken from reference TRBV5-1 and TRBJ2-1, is KAGVTQTPRYLIKTRGQQVTLSCSPISGHRSVSWYQQTPGQGLQFLFEYFSETQRNKGNFPGRFSGRQFSNSRSEMNVSTLELGDSALYLCASSLDRWGGIPFPYNEQFFGPGTRLTVL.